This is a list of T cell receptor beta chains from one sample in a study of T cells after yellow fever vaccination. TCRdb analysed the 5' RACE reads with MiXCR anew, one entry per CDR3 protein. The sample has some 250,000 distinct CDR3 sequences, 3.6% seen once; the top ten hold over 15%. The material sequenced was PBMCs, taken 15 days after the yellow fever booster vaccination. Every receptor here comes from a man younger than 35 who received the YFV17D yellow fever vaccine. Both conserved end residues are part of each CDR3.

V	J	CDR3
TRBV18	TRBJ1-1	CASRLRDRELGSEAFF
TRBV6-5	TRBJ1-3	CASMITGGNTIYF
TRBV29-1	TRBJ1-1	CSRKGTGVNTEAFF
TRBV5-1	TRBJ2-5	CASSPDGPQETQYF
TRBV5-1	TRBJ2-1	CASSSAEGSNEQFF
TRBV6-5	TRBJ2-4	CASSLGRGINIQYF
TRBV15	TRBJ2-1	CATSRQIYNEQFF
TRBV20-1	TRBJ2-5	CSVPGDAKTQYF
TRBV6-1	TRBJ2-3	CASSASLVTQYF
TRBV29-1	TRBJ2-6	CSAYSGANVLTF